The 14 T cell receptor beta chains reported below all come from one sample, sequenced in a study of cytotoxic CD8 clonotypes in ibrutinib-treated CLL. The table came from immunoSEQ multiplex PCR; TCRdb's copy has only in-frame clones and leaves some out. The sample has 25,000 to 30,000 clones; around 52% are singletons. The sequencing here drew on PBMCs, taken before ibrutinib treatment. The receptors shown here come from a human donor with chronic lymphocytic leukemia.

The rearrangement links TRBV7-9 to TRBJ2-3, with 11 bases matching TRBD2. J was trimmed by 3 bases and V by 3 bases; bases with no gene match: 2. The CDR3 loop spans 15 amino acids. Germline loops: CDR1 SEHNR, CDR2 FQNEAQ (reference sequence). The CDR3 sequence: CASSFTSGGTDTQYF. CDR3 in DNA: TGTGCCAGCAGCTTTACTAGCGGGGGTACAGATACGCAGTATTTT. Full variable domain (remainder filled in from reference TRBV7-9 and TRBJ2-3): DTGVSQNPRHKITKRGQNVTFRCDPISEHNRLYWYRQTLGQGPEFLTYFQNEAQLEKSRLLSDRFSAERPKGSFSTLEIQRTEQGDSAMYLCASSFTSGGTDTQYFGPGTRLTVL.

The CDR3 reads CASSYSILTGEYEQYF. The CDR3 bases are TGTGCCAGCAGTTACTCGATTCTGACAGGAGAGTACGAGCAGTACTTC. This chain connects TRBV6-5 to TRBJ2-7; TRBD1 is a possible D gene (6 bases). V gave up 0 bases and J gave up 4 bases, with 16 bases separating them. CDR3 size: 16 residues. Germline V gene sequence: CDR1 MNHEY, CDR2 SVGAGI.

The chain employs TRBV18 and TRBJ2-1, with D perhaps TRBD1 or TRBD2 (5 bases each). The CDR3 contains 13 residues. V lost 6 bases to trimming and J lost 6 bases, with 12 bases between them. Germline values: CDR1 KGHSH, CDR2 LQKENI. The CDR3 reads CASSLGTTNEQFF. CDR3 coding DNA: TGTGCCAGCTCCCTTGGGACGACCAATGAGCAGTTCTTC.

This chain uses TRBV7-9 with TRBJ2-5, with 8 bases identical to TRBD1. After removal of 5 bases from V and 5 bases from J, the junction contained 7 bases not matched to a gene. There are 14 residues in the CDR3. Germline V lookup: CDR1 SEHNR, CDR2 FQNEAQ (reference sequence). The CDR3 is CASSPDRADETQYF. Written as DNA, the CDR3 is TGTGCCAGCAGCCCGGACAGGGCGGATGAGACCCAGTACTTC.

The chain has TRBV10-3 and TRBJ2-2; 7 bases fit TRBD2. V was clipped by 6 bases and J by 1 base; unmatched bases: 2. This CDR3 region has 14 residues. From germline, CDR1 is ENHRY and CDR2 SYGVKD. CDR3 in amino acids: CAIRTSQNTGELFF. In nucleotides, the CDR3 is TGTGCCATCAGGACTAGCCAGAACACCGGGGAGCTGTTTTTT.

The V call is TRBV5-1, the J call TRBJ2-5, with D perhaps assigned TRBD1 or TRBD2 (5 bases each). The CDR3 runs 14 residues. V shed 0 bases and J shed 4 bases, with 10 bases lying between them. CDR1 is SGHRS, CDR2 YFSETQ, per germline. The CDR3 loop is CASSLAGGLETQYF. DNA for the CDR3: TGCGCCAGCAGCTTGGCTGGGGGTTTAGAGACCCAGTACTTC.

The J gene is TRBJ1-3, the V gene TRBV9, with D perhaps matching TRBD1 (6 bases). Germline CDR1 reads SGDLS; CDR2 reads YYNGEE. Trimming took 4 bases from V and 0 from J, leaving 17 bases between them. CDR3 length: 17 residues. CDR3 loop: CASSPGGRYISGNTIYF. CDR3 bases: TGTGCCAGCAGCCCGGGGGGCAGGTATATCTCTGGAAACACCATATATTTT.

This clone was counted only a few times. The chain joins TRBV7-8 to TRBJ2-2; D unclear. Trimming stripped 2 bases from V and 5 bases from J, with 12 bases between. The CDR3 totals 15 residues. Germline V gives CDR1 SGHVS, CDR2 FQNEAQ. CDR3 bases: TGTGCCAGCAGCTTAAGTACCTGGCGTACCGGGGAGCTGTTTTTT. As protein: CASSLSTWRTGELFF. Full variable domain (remainder filled in from reference TRBV7-8 and TRBJ2-2): GAGVSQSPRYKVAKRGQDVALRCDPISGHVSLFWYQQALGQGPEFLTYFQNEAQLDKSGLPSDRFFAERPEGSVSTLKIQRTQQEDSAVYLCASSLSTWRTGELFFGEGSRLTVL.

The genes are TRBV5-1 and TRBJ2-7, with D perhaps TRBD1 (9 bases). The germline V gene encodes CDR1 SGHRS and CDR2 YFSETQ. V lost 4 bases to trimming and J lost 6 bases, with 23 bases between them. There are 16 residues in the CDR3. CDR3 sequence: CASSPGGGTGHFEQYF. CDR3 DNA: TGCGCCAGCAGCCCCGGCGGGGGGACAGGGCATTTCGAGCAGTACTTC. Full variable domain (remainder filled in from reference TRBV5-1 and TRBJ2-7): KAGVTQTPRYLIKTRGQQVTLSCSPISGHRSVSWYQQTPGQGLQFLFEYFSETQRNKGNFPGRFSGRQFSNSRSEMNVSTLELGDSALYLCASSPGGGTGHFEQYFGPGTRLTVT.

This clone was counted a few times. The chain couples TRBV9 to TRBJ2-3; TRBD2 matches 9 bases. Trimming took 3 bases from V and 6 from J; bases not matched to a gene: 14. Germline CDR1 is SGDLS and CDR2 is YYNGEE. The CDR3 spans 17 residues. The CDR3 DNA reads TGTGCCAGCAGCGCCCCCCTGCAGTGGCGGGGGGGCGATACGCAGTATTTT. It is translated as CASSAPLQWRGGDTQYF.

The table lists this clone with a count of one. CDR3 sequence: CAIRLVGDTGELFF. CDR3 nucleotide sequence: TGTGCCATCCGGCTGGTGGGGGACACCGGGGAGCTGTTTTTT. The chain recombines TRBV6-5 with TRBJ2-2, with D perhaps given as TRBD1 or TRBD2 (5 bases each). The CDR3 contains 14 residues. Germline V gene data show CDR1 as MNHEY and CDR2 as SVGAGI. Trimming took off 10 bases at V and 3 bases at J, with 15 bases between the two ends.

The chain uses TRBV28 and TRBJ2-4; D is unclear. The germline gives CDR1 MDHEN, CDR2 SYDVKM. This CDR3 has 12 residues. The V end was cut by 1 base, the J end by 7 bases, with 5 bases between. CDR3 nucleotides: TGTGCCAGCAGTTTATTATGGAACATTCAGTACTTC. Protein product: CASSLLWNIQYF.

V is TRBV28 and J is TRBJ1-2; D is possibly TRBD1 (5 bases). Germline loops: CDR1 MDHEN, CDR2 SYDVKM. Trimming took 5 bases from V and 5 from J, leaving 33 bases between them. The CDR3 covers 20 residues. CDR3 sequence: CASSPTAKGKARWSLYGYTF. CDR3 coding DNA: TGTGCCAGCAGTCCTACTGCTAAGGGGAAGGCCCGATGGTCCCTATATGGCTACACCTTC.

The chain uses TRBV5-1 and TRBJ2-2, with unresolved D. The CDR3 sequence is 11 residues long. The germline gives CDR1 SGHRS, CDR2 YFSETQ. V lost 2 bases to trimming and J lost 6 bases, with 2 bases between them. The CDR3 DNA sequence: TGCGCCAGCAGCTTCGCCGGGGAGCTGTTTTTT. As protein: CASSFAGELFF.